This passage covers 11 T cell receptor beta chains from one sample sequenced in a study of T cells in Graves' hyperthyroidism and ophthalmopathy. There were TCR beta CDR3 regions amplified from RNA transcripts. With the HTBI primer set, the TCR CDR3 went through a first round of RT-PCR. TCRdb re-analysed the multiplex PCR reads in MiXCR, keeping a single row per CDR3 protein. The table lists 200,000 to 250,000 distinct CDR3 sequences, 18% of them singletons. The sequenced material came from blood. These receptors were taken from a middle-aged man with Graves' hyperthyroidism.

The table lists this clonotype with many counts. The V call is TRBV19, the J call TRBJ2-6; TRBD2 is a possible D gene (6 bases). Germline V lookup: CDR1 LNHDA, CDR2 SQIVND (reference sequence). V shed 5 bases and J shed 3 bases, with 11 bases lying between them. This CDR3 spans 15 amino acids. CDR3 DNA: TGTGCCAGTAGTGGGAGGCTAAGTGGGGCCAACGTCCTGACTTTC. Protein product: CASSGRLSGANVLTF.

This clonotype appeared a few times. J is TRBJ2-3 and V is TRBV4-3; 10 bases match TRBD2. Germline-derived CDR1 and CDR2 are LGHNA and YSLEER. The V gene end was trimmed by 0 bases and the J gene end by 11 bases; junction bases not matched to a gene: 11. The CDR3 has 16 amino acids. CDR3 loop: CASSQDPSGGPGVQYF. The CDR3 DNA sequence: TGCGCCAGCAGCCAAGATCCTAGCGGGGGCCCCGGGGTGCAGTATTTT.

This clonotype was detected ten times or more. The chain uses TRBV5-8 and TRBJ1-5; possibly TRBD1 for D (5 bases). The CDR3 runs 15 residues. Trimming cost V 2 bases and J 0 bases, with 9 bases left between them. Germline V gene sequence: CDR1 SGHTS, CDR2 YDEGEE. CDR3 residues: CASSFTGYSNQPQHF. CDR3 DNA: TGTGCCAGCAGCTTTACAGGTTATAGCAATCAGCCCCAGCATTTT.

A note on this clonotype: A much larger clone differs by one base, so this may be a read error. V and J are TRBV18 and TRBJ2-1; 9 nucleotides align to TRBD1. Trimming at V came to 5 bases and at J to 7 bases, leaving 12 bases not matched to a gene. Germline V gives CDR1 KGHSH, CDR2 LQKENI. The CDR3 contains 16 residues. The CDR3 DNA sequence: TGTGCCAGCTCAGCGTTCGGGACAGGGTTGAATAATGAGCAGTTCTTC. It encodes CASSAFGTGLNNEQFF. Looking up the rest from reference TRBV18 and TRBJ2-1 gives the full variable domain: NAGVMQNPRHLVRRRGQEARLRCSPMKGHSHVYWYRQLPEEGLKFMVYLQKENIIDESGMPKERFSAEFPKEGPSILRIQQVVRGDSAAYFCASSAFGTGLNNEQFFGPGTRLTVL.

This clonotype was picked up a small number of times. The chain combines TRBV27 with TRBJ2-4; 9 bases are shared with TRBD2. The CDR3 is 14 amino acids. Germline CDR1 MNHEY, CDR2 SMNVEV (reference sequence). The trim removed 2 bases at V and 7 bases at J, leaving 3 bases unmatched. CDR3 sequence reads: CASSLQRGDNIQYF. As DNA, the CDR3 is TGTGCCAGCAGTTTACAGCGGGGGGATAACATTCAGTACTTC.

In its sample, this clonotype was seen many times. The rearrangement uses TRBV11-2 and TRBJ2-2; no clear D gene. V was cut by 4 bases and J by 5 bases, with 11 bases left in between. This CDR3 spans 14 amino acids. Germline V gene sequence: CDR1 SGHAT, CDR2 FQNNGV. The CDR3 sequence is CASSSRSVTGELFF. CDR3 nucleotide sequence: TGTGCCAGCAGCTCCCGCTCCGTGACCGGGGAGCTGTTTTTT.

This clonotype was observed many times. The chain carries TRBV20-1 and TRBJ1-5; the D gene is possibly TRBD1 (5 bases). The CDR3 loop spans 14 amino acids. The V and J ends lost 5 bases and 4 bases respectively, with 15 bases between them. Per germline, CDR1 DFQATT and CDR2 SNEGSKA (reference sequence). The CDR3 is CSAPTWGGNQPQHF. The CDR3 nucleotides are TGCAGTGCTCCCACTTGGGGGGGGAATCAGCCCCAGCATTTT.

This clonotype was seen once. This may arise from a read error, as a much more abundant clone is one base away. DNA for the CDR3: TGTGCCAGCAGTGAGTCGAACGAAAAACTGTTTTTT. Translating it yields CASSESNEKLFF. The J gene is TRBJ1-4, the V gene TRBV6-2 or TRBV6-3; D ambiguous. Germline CDR1 and CDR2: MNHEY and SVGEGT. V lost 5 bases and J lost 8, with 9 bases in between. This CDR3 contains 12 residues.

The chain is built from TRBV7-8 and TRBJ2-7; D is ambiguous. The CDR3 runs to 14 residues. Germline V gene lookup returns CDR1 SGHVS and CDR2 FQNEAQ. Between the trimmed V and J ends, which lost 0 bases and 0 bases, there was a span of 6 bases. This CDR3 is CASSLAGLSYEQYF. CDR3 sequence (DNA): TGTGCCAGCAGCTTAGCAGGGCTCTCCTACGAGCAGTACTTC.

This clonotype was observed at least ten times. V gene TRBV7-2 combines with J gene TRBJ2-7, with D uncertain. This CDR3 region has 15 residues. Germline CDR1 is SGHTA and CDR2 is FQGNSA. V lost 3 bases, J lost 2 bases, and 14 bases lay in between. The CDR3 nucleotides read TGTGCCAGCAGCTTGGGCCTAACCAGTACCTACGAGCAGTACTTC. It codes for CASSLGLTSTYEQYF. Based on the CDR3 plus reference TRBV7-2 and TRBJ2-7, the full variable domain is GAGVSQSPSNKVTEKGKDVELRCDPISGHTALYWYRQSLGQGLEFLIYFQGNSAPDKSGLPSDRFSAERTGGSVSTLTIQRTQQEDSAVYLCASSLGLTSTYEQYFGPGTRLTVT.

This clonotype came up many times. The chain employs TRBV6-1 and TRBJ2-7, with 7 bases identical to TRBD1. The germline V gene has CDR1 MNHNS and CDR2 SASEGT. The junction had 14 bases not matched to a gene; V was cut back by 5 bases and J by 4 bases. The CDR3 length is 16 residues. The CDR3 loop reads CASSLPASNRGYEQYF. Written as DNA, the CDR3 is TGTGCCAGCAGTTTACCGGCCTCCAACAGGGGTTACGAGCAGTACTTC.